The clone carrying this T cell receptor (beta chain) was counted between two and nine times. The antigen remains undetermined. The sample comes from a study of blood T cells in healthy people across ages. A second PCR, run for about 7 to 12 cycles, used a sample-barcoded 5' primer plus a J-beta primer mix. A template-switch adaptor containing 12 random nucleotides labeled each cDNA molecule. TCRdb ran MiXCR on the 5' RACE reads and lists one entry per CDR3 protein. The sample lists hundreds of thousands of distinct CDR3 sequences, roughly 50% occurring once. With each sample, at least 5 micrograms of total RNA were extracted. Notes on the study in general: Naive T cell percentage showed a strong correlation with the diversity of TCR beta. In the absence of known donor CMV status, changes in expanded clonotypes were possibly confounded.

This TCR was sampled from a man aged 40-49 years in good health. Sequencing was done on a sample of blood.

Here the CDR3 reads CASSPGQDYEQYF. CDR3 coding DNA: TGTGCCAGCAGTCCGGGACAGGACTACGAGCAGTACTTC. V is TRBV18 and J is TRBJ2-7, with TRBD1 matching 8 bases. CDR1 is KGHSH, CDR2 LQKENI, per germline. With V trimmed by 8 bases and J by 3 bases, 6 bases remained unmatched. This CDR3 has 13 amino acids.